This T cell receptor (beta chain) derives from a study of T cells expressing NK-cell markers. The overall study: Just one sequenced donor of eight was HCMV-seronegative, while seven were seropositive.

The germline gives CDR1 MDHEN, CDR2 SYDVKM. The CDR3 is 12 amino acids. Details on this clonotype: Its target is unknown.

Study-wide findings and caveats: These clonotypes additionally ranked first within the CD3+CD56-NKG2C+ fraction of several donors. Dominant NKG2C+ clonotypes accounted for roughly 1.0-8% of CD8+ T cells in 5 to 7 donors.

TCR beta cDNA was generated via 5'RACE template switching incorporating UMIs. Reprocessing the 5' RACE reads, TCRdb reports a single entry for every CDR3 protein and omits DNA. Its clone listing holds about 160,000 distinct CDR3 sequences. The chain recombines TRBV28 with TRBJ2-1; no DNA is available, so the TRBD2 call from TCRdb remains unchecked. This TCR derives from a man aged 18-69 years in good health. The specimen was blood T cells: a sorted CD56 or NKG2C T cell subset, CD4+ or CD8+ T cells, or bulk PBMC T cells (not recorded which). CDR3 sequence reads: CGTDSNDNEQFF.